Listed below are T cell receptor beta chains from one sample, sequenced in a study of control samples from healthy donors and cancer patients. Profiling relied on immunoSEQ multiplex PCR, and the TCRdb table lists in-frame clones only, not all of them. The sample gives about 50,000 clones, more than 85% of which show up once; around a quarter is in the top ten. The material sequenced was PBMCs. These receptors all stem from a woman in her fifties or sixties with head and neck cancer. Both conserved end residues are part of each CDR3. The D gene is left open where the match is weak. Rows give clone size only sometimes, using once, few, many, or a class for an expanded clone.

clone size	V gene	J gene	D gene	CDR3 protein	CDR3 DNA
-	TRBV19	TRBJ1-1	-	CASSLGPLNTEAFF	TGTGCCAGTAGTCTGGGACCCCTGAACACTGAAGCTTTCTTT
-	TRBV24-1	TRBJ2-5	TRBD1	CATSDPTTTGETQYF	TGTGCCACCAGTGACCCAACCACGACAGGGGAGACCCAGTACTTC
-	TRBV30	TRBJ2-2	-	CGADRGVTGELFF	TGTGGCGCGGATAGGGGCGTCACCGGGGAGCTGTTTTTT
-	TRBV5-1	TRBJ2-1	TRBD2	CASSLVAGAYNEQFF	TGCGCCAGCAGCTTGGTAGCGGGAGCCTACAATGAGCAGTTCTTC
-	TRBV2	TRBJ1-5	TRBD1	CASSPGTGGPQPQHF	TGTGCCAGCAGTCCCGGGACAGGGGGCCCTCAGCCCCAGCATTTT
-	TRBV2	TRBJ2-7	TRBD1	CASSGQGGERTTEYEQYF	TGTGCCAGCAGCGGACAGGGGGGGGAGCGGACAACTGAATACGAGCAGTACTTC
-	TRBV3-1/TRBV3-2	TRBJ1-5	-	CASSLGYQPQHF	TGTGCCAGCAGCCTCGGCTATCAGCCCCAGCATTTT
-	TRBV29-1	TRBJ2-1	-	CSASTGNEQFF	TGCAGCGCTTCTACAGGGAATGAGCAGTTCTTC
-	TRBV5-6	TRBJ2-7	TRBD2	CASSPNAGGTYEQYF	TGTGCCAGCAGCCCGAACGCGGGGGGCACCTACGAGCAGTACTTC
-	TRBV21-1	TRBJ2-3	-	CASSIFRGTSGRFTDTQYF	TGTGCCAGCAGCATTTTTCGGGGGACTAGCGGGAGGTTCACAGATACGCAGTATTTT
-	TRBV30	TRBJ2-5	TRBD2	CAWSKSGGGYRETQYF	TGTGCCTGGAGTAAGAGCGGGGGGGGATATCGGGAGACCCAGTACTTC
-	TRBV28	TRBJ1-2	-	CASRLEGGKRYTF	TGTGCCAGCAGATTAGAGGGGGGAAAACGCTACACCTTC
-	TRBV5-1	TRBJ1-1	-	CASRGTSMNTEAFF	TGCGCCAGCAGGGGGACCTCGATGAACACTGAAGCTTTCTTT
-	TRBV15	TRBJ1-1	-	CATSRDSLSTGKAFF	TGTGCCACCAGCAGAGATAGTCTATCCACAGGCAAAGCTTTCTTT
-	TRBV28	TRBJ1-6	-	CASSPPPRGPSPLHF	TGTGCCAGCAGTCCCCCCCCACGGGGGCCTTCACCCCTCCACTTT
-	TRBV2	TRBJ1-4	-	CASGVLGEKLFF	TGTGCCAGCGGGGTACTCGGTGAAAAACTGTTTTTT
-	TRBV28	TRBJ2-1	-	CASSLRGRAYNEQFF	TGTGCCAGCAGTTTAAGGGGCAGGGCGTACAATGAGCAGTTCTTC
-	TRBV2	TRBJ2-5	TRBD2	CASSELAGRQETQYF	TGTGCCAGCAGTGAACTAGCGGGGCGACAAGAGACCCAGTACTTC
-	TRBV5-1	TRBJ2-2	-	CASRPQMGPGELFF	TGCGCCAGCAGGCCTCAAATGGGGCCCGGGGAGCTGTTTTTT
-	TRBV5-8	TRBJ1-5	-	CASSLKFGRGQPQHF	TGTGCCAGCAGCTTGAAATTCGGCAGAGGTCAGCCCCAGCATTTT
once	TRBV29-1	TRBJ1-2	-	CSVGGSYGYTF	TGCAGCGTTGGGGGCAGCTATGGCTACACCTTC
-	TRBV7-3	TRBJ2-1	TRBD2	CASSLREPTSGTYNEQFF	TGTGCCAGCAGCTTAAGAGAGCCGACTAGCGGGACCTACAATGAGCAGTTCTTC
-	TRBV6-4	TRBJ1-2	-	CASSDSFRGSGYTF	TGTGCCAGCAGTGACTCGTTCAGGGGTAGTGGCTACACCTTC
-	TRBV5-1	TRBJ2-5	-	CASSLDSQETQYF	TGCGCCAGCAGCTTGGACAGTCAAGAGACCCAGTACTTC
-	TRBV25-1	TRBJ2-7	TRBD1	CASSGQGIDEQYF	TGTGCCAGCAGTGGACAGGGTATCGACGAGCAGTACTTC
-	TRBV10-3	TRBJ1-2	-	CAIWGGYGYTF	TGTGCCATCTGGGGGGGCTATGGCTACACCTTC
-	TRBV10-3	TRBJ2-5	-	CAISAGGETQYF	TGTGCCATCAGTGCGGGCGGAGAGACCCAGTACTTC
-	TRBV4-1	TRBJ1-2	-	CASSQTLNYGYTF	TGCGCCAGCAGCCAAACACTCAACTATGGCTACACCTTC
-	TRBV5-1	TRBJ1-1	TRBD1	CASSSGGSTTEAFF	TGCGCCAGCAGCTCAGGGGGTTCCACGACTGAAGCTTTCTTT
-	TRBV27	TRBJ1-2	-	CASSLGPGQHINYGYTF	TGTGCCAGCAGTTTGGGCCCGGGGCAGCATATCAACTATGGCTACACCTTC
-	TRBV7-2	TRBJ2-3	-	CASRYASTDTQYF	TGTGCCAGCAGATATGCTAGCACAGATACGCAGTATTTT
once	TRBV5-1	TRBJ2-7	-	CASSLLVGPSSYEQYF	TGCGCCAGCAGCTTGTTAGTGGGGCCGAGCTCCTACGAGCAGTACTTC
once	TRBV29-1	TRBJ1-1	-	CSVEDRFAEAFF	TGCAGCGTTGAAGATCGGTTCGCTGAAGCTTTCTTT
-	TRBV15	TRBJ2-3	-	CATAPGLSTDTQYF	TGTGCCACAGCACCAGGGTTGAGTACAGATACGCAGTATTTT
-	TRBV2	TRBJ2-7	TRBD1	CASSRDSAYEQYF	TGTGCCAGCAGCCGGGACAGTGCCTACGAGCAGTACTTC
-	TRBV6-2/TRBV6-3	TRBJ1-4	-	CASSASGGANEKLFF	TGTGCCAGCAGTGCCAGTGGGGGAGCTAATGAAAAACTGTTTTTT
-	TRBV6-5	TRBJ2-2	-	CASSYSQNTGELFF	TGTGCCAGCAGTTACTCGCAGAACACCGGGGAGCTGTTTTTT